This T cell receptor (beta chain) was captured in a study of metastatic and nonmetastatic thyroid tumors. Not a single patient had been given any form of treatment at any point before undergoing thyroid surgery. This clone was observed a few times. Antigen: not known. As handled by the study authors: Researchers built a distant-metastasis classifier for papillary thyroid cancer that drew on CDR3 differences across clinicopathological groups. Using MiXCR, TCRdb re-called clones from the PCR reads. None of the V and J calls come from the authors' own analysis; TCRdb made them. Counted here are approximately 13,000 clones, around 25% occurring once; the ten biggest clones make up more than 10%. Study-level findings and limits: The study reportedly found significantly higher TCR beta diversity in malignant thyroid tumors than benign nodules, in blood and tumor.

The CDR3 contains 18 residues. CDR1 and CDR2 from the germline V gene are MNHEY and SVGAGI. The germline V and J ends were trimmed by 2 bases and 2 bases, with 22 bases remaining between them. The receptor comes from a female donor with papillary thyroid cancer or a benign thyroid nodule (not recorded which). Some clones in this sample may be carry-over from other donors' samples. V is TRBV6-5 and J is TRBJ2-7; maybe TRBD1 (6 bases). Source material: adjacent normal tissue. CDR3 coding DNA: TGTGCCAGCAGTTACCCGGACAGTGCGAGCTATGCTACCTACGAGCAGTACTTC. It codes for CASSYPDSASYATYEQYF.